This is a list of T cell receptor beta chains from one sample in a study of T-cell memory formation after mild COVID-19. TCRdb analysed the 5' RACE reads with MiXCR anew, one entry per CDR3 protein. The sample records 450,000 to 650,000 distinct CDR3 sequences, roughly 18% being singletons. The source material was PBMCs or a T cell subset sorted from them (not recorded which). These receptors were collected from an adult woman who had mild COVID-19 (a few samples of this study predate the infection). Cell type and time point are not known. CDR3s include the opening cysteine and the closing phenylalanine or tryptophan. Fields, in order: CDR3 DNA, CDR3 protein, J gene, clone size, V gene, D gene. D genes are given only for firm matches. For some rows the clone size is stated as once, few or many, or as a class when expanded; others skip it.

DNA: TGTGCCAGCAGCTCGGACTTTCCCGGGGAGCTGTTTTTT; CDR3: CASSSDFPGELFF; J: TRBJ2-2; size: NA; V: TRBV5-6; D: NA
DNA: TGTGCCAGCAGCTCTCCGGGACTAGGAACTAATGAGCAGTTCTTC; CDR3: CASSSPGLGTNEQFF; J: TRBJ2-1; size: NA; V: TRBV7-3; D: TRBD2
DNA: TGTGCCAGCAGCCAGGACCGGGTCCGCGACAATGAGCAGTTCTTC; CDR3: CASSQDRVRDNEQFF; J: TRBJ2-1; size: NA; V: TRBV5-6; D: NA
DNA: TGTGCCAGCAGCCCGCCAGGGGTTAAAAGAAACACCATATATTTT; CDR3: CASSPPGVKRNTIYF; J: TRBJ1-3; size: NA; V: TRBV11-2; D: NA
DNA: TGTGCCACCAGTGACCCGGACAGGAGCACAGATACGCAGTATTTT; CDR3: CATSDPDRSTDTQYF; J: TRBJ2-3; size: NA; V: TRBV24-1; D: TRBD1
DNA: TGTGCCAGCAGCAGAAGGTCCCGGCACACCATATATTTT; CDR3: CASSRRSRHTIYF; J: TRBJ1-3; size: NA; V: TRBV6-5; D: NA
DNA: TGTGCCACCAGTGATCAACGACAGGGTCGAGACTATGGCTACACCTTC; CDR3: CATSDQRQGRDYGYTF; J: TRBJ1-2; size: NA; V: TRBV24-1; D: TRBD1
DNA: TGTGCCAGCAGCTTGCCGGGACTAGCGGGAGGGCCCTTCAATGAGCAGTTCTTC; CDR3: CASSLPGLAGGPFNEQFF; J: TRBJ2-1; size: few; V: TRBV5-6; D: TRBD2
DNA: TGTGCCAGCAGTGAAATTTCCTACGAGCAGTACTTC; CDR3: CASSEISYEQYF; J: TRBJ2-7; size: NA; V: TRBV6-4; D: NA
DNA: TGCAGTGCTAGCTTATTAAACCCCTACGAGCAGTACTTC; CDR3: CSASLLNPYEQYF; J: TRBJ2-7; size: few; V: TRBV20-1; D: NA
DNA: TGTGCCAGCAGTCCCGGGCTAGCGGAGTTCCAAGAGACCCAGTACTTC; CDR3: CASSPGLAEFQETQYF; J: TRBJ2-5; size: NA; V: TRBV27; D: TRBD2
DNA: TGCAGCGTTGCGTCGGTCGTCGGGGGAGGGCCTTGGGAGACCCAGTACTTC; CDR3: CSVASVVGGGPWETQYF; J: TRBJ2-5; size: few; V: TRBV29-1; D: TRBD2
DNA: TGTGCCAGCAGCTCTAGAGGGACTAGCGGGACCTACGAGCAGTACTTC; CDR3: CASSSRGTSGTYEQYF; J: TRBJ2-7; size: few; V: TRBV7-6; D: TRBD2
DNA: TGTGCCAGCAGCTTAGAATTTCGGGACACCATATATTTT; CDR3: CASSLEFRDTIYF; J: TRBJ1-3; size: NA; V: TRBV7-6; D: NA
DNA: TGTGCCAGCAGCCCCCAACCAGGGGACAATGAGCAGTTCTTC; CDR3: CASSPQPGDNEQFF; J: TRBJ2-1; size: few; V: TRBV9; D: NA
DNA: TGCAGTGCTATTGAGGGGTCTAGCGGCACAGATACGCAGTATTTT; CDR3: CSAIEGSSGTDTQYF; J: TRBJ2-3; size: NA; V: TRBV20-1; D: NA
DNA: TGTGCCAGCAGCTCGCTGGATCAGCCCCAGCATTTT; CDR3: CASSSLDQPQHF; J: TRBJ1-5; size: many; V: TRBV3-1; D: NA
DNA: TGTGCCAGCAGTTATAGTGGGAGGTCCTCCTACAATGAGCAGTTCTTC; CDR3: CASSYSGRSSYNEQFF; J: TRBJ2-1; size: many; V: TRBV6-6; D: NA
DNA: TGTGCCAGCAGCCGCGGGACAGGGGGCTATGGCTACACCTTC; CDR3: CASSRGTGGYGYTF; J: TRBJ1-2; size: few; V: TRBV5-6; D: TRBD1
DNA: TGTGCCATCAGTGAGTCTGAGTTCTACAATGAGCAGTTCTTC; CDR3: CAISESEFYNEQFF; J: TRBJ2-1; size: NA; V: TRBV10-3; D: NA
DNA: TGTGCCACCAGTGATTCCCCCGGGACCGGAACAGATACGCAGTATTTT; CDR3: CATSDSPGTGTDTQYF; J: TRBJ2-3; size: NA; V: TRBV24-1; D: NA
DNA: TGCGCCAGCAGCTTGGATACAGGGAGCACCGGGGAGCTGTTTTTT; CDR3: CASSLDTGSTGELFF; J: TRBJ2-2; size: few; V: TRBV5-1; D: NA
DNA: TGTGCCAGCAGTTACTGGGGGCCCTATGGCTACACCTTC; CDR3: CASSYWGPYGYTF; J: TRBJ1-2; size: few; V: TRBV6-5; D: NA
DNA: TGTGCCAGCAGCGTACAGGGCCAGGGTAAAGAGACCCAGTACTTC; CDR3: CASSVQGQGKETQYF; J: TRBJ2-5; size: few; V: TRBV9; D: NA
DNA: TGTGCCAGCAGCCCCCCGGGCGGCGCTGAGCAGTTCTTC; CDR3: CASSPPGGAEQFF; J: TRBJ2-1; size: many; V: TRBV12-3/TRBV12-4; D: NA
DNA: TGCAGTGCTATTGGGACTAGCGGTGTCACAGATACGCAGTATTTT; CDR3: CSAIGTSGVTDTQYF; J: TRBJ2-3; size: NA; V: TRBV20-1; D: TRBD2
DNA: TGCGCCAGCAGCTTGTCGGGAGGACAAACCTACGAGCAGTACTTC; CDR3: CASSLSGGQTYEQYF; J: TRBJ2-7; size: many; V: TRBV5-1; D: TRBD2
DNA: TGTGCCAGCACCCGGACTAGCGGTAACACCGGGGAGCTGTTTTTT; CDR3: CASTRTSGNTGELFF; J: TRBJ2-2; size: NA; V: TRBV6-6; D: TRBD2
DNA: TGTGCCACCAGTGACTCCAGGGACCCACAGGCAGATACGCAGTATTTT; CDR3: CATSDSRDPQADTQYF; J: TRBJ2-3; size: few; V: TRBV24-1; D: NA
DNA: TGTGCCAGAAGCTTGGCCCCTAGCGGGGGGGCCGACACTTACAATGAGCAGTTCTTC; CDR3: CARSLAPSGGADTYNEQFF; J: TRBJ2-1; size: NA; V: TRBV5-3; D: TRBD2
DNA: TGTGCCAGCAGCACCGGGACAGGGGGCAATGAGCAGTACTTC; CDR3: CASSTGTGGNEQYF; J: TRBJ2-7; size: NA; V: TRBV9; D: TRBD1
DNA: TGTGCCAGCAGTTTAGCGCTTCAGGGAACCGGCTACACCTTC; CDR3: CASSLALQGTGYTF; J: TRBJ1-2; size: few; V: TRBV12-3/TRBV12-4; D: NA
DNA: TGTGCCATCAGTGAGCTGGGGACGACCGCGGGGGATGAGCAGTTCTTC; CDR3: CAISELGTTAGDEQFF; J: TRBJ2-1; size: few; V: TRBV10-3; D: TRBD2
DNA: TGCGCCAGCAGGAGTGGCAGGGGGCTGGGCACTGAAGCTTTCTTT; CDR3: CASRSGRGLGTEAFF; J: TRBJ1-1; size: many; V: TRBV5-1; D: TRBD1
DNA: TGTGCCTGGTCAGCGGGACAGAATAATCAGCCCCAGCATTTT; CDR3: CAWSAGQNNQPQHF; J: TRBJ1-5; size: once; V: TRBV30; D: TRBD1
DNA: TGCAGCGCCCGACAGGGCGGTCAGCCCCAGCATTTT; CDR3: CSARQGGQPQHF; J: TRBJ1-5; size: NA; V: TRBV29-1; D: TRBD1
DNA: TGTGCCAGCAGCCAAGGATCGGGGATTGACACTGAAGCTTTCTTT; CDR3: CASSQGSGIDTEAFF; J: TRBJ1-1; size: NA; V: TRBV3-1; D: NA
DNA: TGCAGTGCTAGAGATGTAGCGGGAGTGTACAATGAGCAGTTCTTC; CDR3: CSARDVAGVYNEQFF; J: TRBJ2-1; size: few; V: TRBV20-1; D: TRBD2
DNA: TGTGCCAGCAGTGAAGAATCGAGGGGACAGGGGGCATACGAGCAGTACTTC; CDR3: CASSEESRGQGAYEQYF; J: TRBJ2-7; size: NA; V: TRBV6-1; D: TRBD1
DNA: TGTGCCAGCAGTAGGGGATGGACGGGGAGTGAGCAGTACTTC; CDR3: CASSRGWTGSEQYF; J: TRBJ2-7; size: few; V: TRBV6-6; D: NA
DNA: TGTGCCAGCAGTATCGGACTCCCGGCCCCTGAAGCTTTCTTT; CDR3: CASSIGLPAPEAFF; J: TRBJ1-1; size: few; V: TRBV12-3/TRBV12-4; D: NA
DNA: TGTGCCAGCAGCGCACAAAGAGCGGGAGATACGCAGTATTTT; CDR3: CASSAQRAGDTQYF; J: TRBJ2-3; size: few; V: TRBV5-6; D: NA
DNA: TGTGCCAGCAATCCCGTGGGACAGTTCACCGGGGAGCTGTTTTTT; CDR3: CASNPVGQFTGELFF; J: TRBJ2-2; size: many; V: TRBV6-5; D: TRBD1
DNA: TGTGCCAGCAGTAGAAGCGGGAGGGCTTACAATGAGCAGTTCTTC; CDR3: CASSRSGRAYNEQFF; J: TRBJ2-1; size: few; V: TRBV27; D: TRBD2
DNA: TGTGCCAGCCAGCGGGGCCCTAGCACAGATACGCAGTATTTT; CDR3: CASQRGPSTDTQYF; J: TRBJ2-3; size: NA; V: TRBV6-4; D: TRBD2
DNA: TGCAGTGCTGCCGACCTAGGGCCCCGTGGGGAGCAGTACTTC; CDR3: CSAADLGPRGEQYF; J: TRBJ2-7; size: NA; V: TRBV20-1; D: NA
DNA: TGCGCCAGCACCGTCTCTGGGAGCACTGAAGCTTTCTTT; CDR3: CASTVSGSTEAFF; J: TRBJ1-1; size: once; V: TRBV4-1; D: NA
DNA: TGCGCCAGCAGCTTGAAAGGGACACCCCCTGAAGCTTTCTTT; CDR3: CASSLKGTPPEAFF; J: TRBJ1-1; size: many; V: TRBV5-1; D: NA
DNA: TGCAGTGCCGAAGACAGTTATAATTCACCCCTCCACTTT; CDR3: CSAEDSYNSPLHF; J: TRBJ1-6; size: NA; V: TRBV20-1; D: NA
DNA: TGTGCCAGCAGCGAGGGAGGGGTGAGCGCGGGAAACACCATATATTTT; CDR3: CASSEGGVSAGNTIYF; J: TRBJ1-3; size: once; V: TRBV9; D: NA
DNA: TGTGCCAGCTCACCCGGGCTTCGCACAGATACGCAGTATTTT; CDR3: CASSPGLRTDTQYF; J: TRBJ2-3; size: NA; V: TRBV18; D: NA
DNA: TGTGCCAGCCGTCCGACAGGGGGCGGCGAGACCCAGTACTTC; CDR3: CASRPTGGGETQYF; J: TRBJ2-5; size: NA; V: TRBV7-9; D: TRBD1
DNA: TGCGCCAGCAAGTCTAGCGGGGGTGTTGAGCAGTTCTTC; CDR3: CASKSSGGVEQFF; J: TRBJ2-1; size: NA; V: TRBV10-2; D: TRBD2
DNA: TGCAGTGCTAGCCTAGTTAACATTCAGTACTTC; CDR3: CSASLVNIQYF; J: TRBJ2-4; size: NA; V: TRBV20-1; D: NA